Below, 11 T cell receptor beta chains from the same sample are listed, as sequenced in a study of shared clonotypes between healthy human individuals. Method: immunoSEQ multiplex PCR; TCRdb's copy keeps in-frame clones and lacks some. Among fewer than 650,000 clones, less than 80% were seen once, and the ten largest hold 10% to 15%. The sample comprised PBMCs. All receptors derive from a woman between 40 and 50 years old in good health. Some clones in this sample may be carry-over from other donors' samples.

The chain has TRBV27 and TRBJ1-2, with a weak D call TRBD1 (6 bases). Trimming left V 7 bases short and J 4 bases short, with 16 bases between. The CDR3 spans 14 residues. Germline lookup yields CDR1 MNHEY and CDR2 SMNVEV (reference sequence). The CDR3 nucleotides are TGTGCCAGCACCCCGGTGGGGGGCAGCTATGGCTACACCTTC. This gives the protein CASTPVGGSYGYTF.

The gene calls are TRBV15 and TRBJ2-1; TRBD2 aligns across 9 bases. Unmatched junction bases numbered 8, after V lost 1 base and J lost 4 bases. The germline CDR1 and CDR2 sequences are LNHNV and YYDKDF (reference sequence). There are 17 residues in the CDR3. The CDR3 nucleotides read TGTGCCACCAGCAGAGGGTCTAGCGGGACTCAATACAATGAGCAGTTCTTC. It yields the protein CATSRGSSGTQYNEQFF.

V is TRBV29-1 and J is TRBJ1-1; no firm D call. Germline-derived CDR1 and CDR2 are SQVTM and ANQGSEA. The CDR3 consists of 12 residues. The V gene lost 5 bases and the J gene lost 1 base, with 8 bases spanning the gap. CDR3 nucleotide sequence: TGCAGCGTTCTGGGTGCGAACACTGAAGCTTTCTTT. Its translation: CSVLGANTEAFF.

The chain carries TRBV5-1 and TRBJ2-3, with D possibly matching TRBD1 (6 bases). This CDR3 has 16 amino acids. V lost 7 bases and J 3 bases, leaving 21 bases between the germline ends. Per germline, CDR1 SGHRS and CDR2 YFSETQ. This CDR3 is CASRPSGGAHTDTQYF. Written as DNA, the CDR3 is TGCGCCAGCCGGCCTTCTGGGGGCGCGCATACAGATACGCAGTATTTT.

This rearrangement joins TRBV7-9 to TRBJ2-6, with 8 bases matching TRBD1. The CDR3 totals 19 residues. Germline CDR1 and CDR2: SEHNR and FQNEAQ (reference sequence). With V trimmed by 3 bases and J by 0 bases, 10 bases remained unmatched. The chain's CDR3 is CASSLADRGWVSGANVLTF. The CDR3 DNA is TGTGCCAGCAGCTTGGCCGACAGGGGTTGGGTCTCTGGGGCCAACGTCCTGACTTTC. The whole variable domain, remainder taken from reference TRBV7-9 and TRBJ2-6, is DTGVSQNPRHKITKRGQNVTFRCDPISEHNRLYWYRQTLGQGPEFLTYFQNEAQLEKSRLLSDRFSAERPKGSFSTLEIQRTEQGDSAMYLCASSLADRGWVSGANVLTFGAGSRLTVL.

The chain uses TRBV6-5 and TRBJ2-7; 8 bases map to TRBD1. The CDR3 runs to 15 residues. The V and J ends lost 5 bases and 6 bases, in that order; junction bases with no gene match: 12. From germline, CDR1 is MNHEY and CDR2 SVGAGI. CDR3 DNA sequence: TGTGCCAGCAGTACTCCCTATCAGGGGGCTACCGAGCAGTACTTC. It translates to CASSTPYQGATEQYF.

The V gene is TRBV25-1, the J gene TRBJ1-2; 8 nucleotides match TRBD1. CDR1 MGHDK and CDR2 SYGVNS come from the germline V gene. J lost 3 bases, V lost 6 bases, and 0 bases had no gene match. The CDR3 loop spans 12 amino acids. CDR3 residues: CASRGQDYGYTF. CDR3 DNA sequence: TGTGCCAGCAGGGGACAGGACTATGGCTACACCTTC.

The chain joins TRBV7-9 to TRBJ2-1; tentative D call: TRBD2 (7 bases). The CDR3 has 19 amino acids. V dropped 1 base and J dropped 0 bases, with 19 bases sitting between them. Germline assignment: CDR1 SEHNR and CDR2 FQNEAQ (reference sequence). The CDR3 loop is CASSLEGGDYRSSYNEQFF. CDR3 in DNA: TGTGCCAGCAGCTTAGAAGGGGGGGACTATCGGAGCTCCTACAATGAGCAGTTCTTC.

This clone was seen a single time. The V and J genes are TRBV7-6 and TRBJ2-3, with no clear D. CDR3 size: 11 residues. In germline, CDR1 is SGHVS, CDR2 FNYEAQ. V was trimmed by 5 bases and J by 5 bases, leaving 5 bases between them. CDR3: CASSSRDTQYF. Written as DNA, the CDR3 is TGTGCCAGCAGCAGCCGAGATACGCAGTATTTT.

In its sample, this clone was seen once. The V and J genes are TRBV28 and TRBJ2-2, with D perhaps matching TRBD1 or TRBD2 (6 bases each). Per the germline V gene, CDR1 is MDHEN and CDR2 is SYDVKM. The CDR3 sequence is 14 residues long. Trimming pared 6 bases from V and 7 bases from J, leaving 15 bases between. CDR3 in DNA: TGTGCCAGCAGACTAACAGGGAGGAGCGGGGAGCTGTTTTTT. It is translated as CASRLTGRSGELFF.

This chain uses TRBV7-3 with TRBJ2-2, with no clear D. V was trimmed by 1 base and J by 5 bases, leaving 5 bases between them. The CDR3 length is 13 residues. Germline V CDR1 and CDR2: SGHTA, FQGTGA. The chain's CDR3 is CASSLISTGELFF. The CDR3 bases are TGTGCCAGCAGCTTAATCAGTACCGGGGAGCTGTTTTTT.